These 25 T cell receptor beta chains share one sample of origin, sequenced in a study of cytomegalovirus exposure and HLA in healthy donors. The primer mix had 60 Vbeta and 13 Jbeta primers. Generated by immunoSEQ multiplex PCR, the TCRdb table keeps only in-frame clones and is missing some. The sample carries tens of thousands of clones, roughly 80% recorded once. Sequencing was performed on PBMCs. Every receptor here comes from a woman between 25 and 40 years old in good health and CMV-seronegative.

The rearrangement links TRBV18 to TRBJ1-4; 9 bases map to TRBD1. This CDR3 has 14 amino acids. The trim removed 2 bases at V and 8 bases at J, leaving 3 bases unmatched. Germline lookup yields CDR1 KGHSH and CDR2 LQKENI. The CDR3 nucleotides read TGTGCCAGCTCACCAGGGACAGGGACAGAAAAACTGTTTTTT. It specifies CASSPGTGTEKLFF.

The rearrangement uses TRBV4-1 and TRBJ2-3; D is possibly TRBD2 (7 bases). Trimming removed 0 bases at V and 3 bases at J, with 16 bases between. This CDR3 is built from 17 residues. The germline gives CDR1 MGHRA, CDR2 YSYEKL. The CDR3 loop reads CASSQDWGGQGTDTQYF. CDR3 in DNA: TGCGCCAGCAGCCAAGATTGGGGGGGCCAGGGAACAGATACGCAGTATTTT.

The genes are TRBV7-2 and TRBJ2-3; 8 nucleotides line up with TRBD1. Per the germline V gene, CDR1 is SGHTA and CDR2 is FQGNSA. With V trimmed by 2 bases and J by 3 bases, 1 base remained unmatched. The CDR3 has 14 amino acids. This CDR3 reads CASSLHRGTDTQYF. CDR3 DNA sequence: TGTGCCAGCAGCTTACACAGGGGGACAGATACGCAGTATTTT.

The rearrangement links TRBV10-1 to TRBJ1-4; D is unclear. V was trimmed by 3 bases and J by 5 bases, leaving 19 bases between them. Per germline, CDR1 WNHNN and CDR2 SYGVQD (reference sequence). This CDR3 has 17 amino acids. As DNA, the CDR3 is TGCGCCAGCAGTGAAGGGAGACGACGGAGCGGAAATGAAAAACTGTTTTTT. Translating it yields CASSEGRRRSGNEKLFF.

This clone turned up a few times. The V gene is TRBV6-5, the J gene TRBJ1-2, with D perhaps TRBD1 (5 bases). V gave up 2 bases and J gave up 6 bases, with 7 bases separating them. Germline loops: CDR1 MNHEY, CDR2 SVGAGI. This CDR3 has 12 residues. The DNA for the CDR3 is TGTGCCAGCAGTTACCGGGGGAATGGCTACACCTTC. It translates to CASSYRGNGYTF.

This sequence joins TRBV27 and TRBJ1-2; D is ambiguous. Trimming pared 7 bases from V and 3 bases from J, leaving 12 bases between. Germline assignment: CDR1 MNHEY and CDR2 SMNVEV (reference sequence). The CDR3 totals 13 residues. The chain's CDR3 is CASTALSHYGYTF. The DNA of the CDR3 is TGTGCCAGCACCGCCCTGAGTCACTATGGCTACACCTTC.

The CDR3: CASSVDDGLNEKLFF. The DNA for the CDR3 is TGTGCCAGCAGCGTAGACGACGGACTTAATGAAAAACTGTTTTTT. The rearrangement joins TRBV9 to TRBJ1-4; D is undetermined. V was shortened by 0 bases and J by 4 bases, with 10 bases between the two germline ends. CDR3 length: 15 residues. The germline CDR1 and CDR2 sequences are SGDLS and YYNGEE.

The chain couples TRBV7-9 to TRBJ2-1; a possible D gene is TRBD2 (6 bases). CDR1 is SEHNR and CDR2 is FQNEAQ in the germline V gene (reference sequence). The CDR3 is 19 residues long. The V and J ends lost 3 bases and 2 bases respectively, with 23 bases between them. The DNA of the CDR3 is TGTGCCAGCAGCTTTCCCCCGCTAGGGTTAACGGGGGCCTACAATGAGCAGTTCTTC. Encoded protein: CASSFPPLGLTGAYNEQFF.

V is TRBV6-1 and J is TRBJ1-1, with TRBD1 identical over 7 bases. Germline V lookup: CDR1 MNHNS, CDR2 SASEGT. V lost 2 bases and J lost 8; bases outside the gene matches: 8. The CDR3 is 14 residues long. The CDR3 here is CASSEYRGLSEAFF. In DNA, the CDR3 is TGTGCCAGCAGTGAATACAGGGGCCTCTCCGAAGCTTTCTTT.

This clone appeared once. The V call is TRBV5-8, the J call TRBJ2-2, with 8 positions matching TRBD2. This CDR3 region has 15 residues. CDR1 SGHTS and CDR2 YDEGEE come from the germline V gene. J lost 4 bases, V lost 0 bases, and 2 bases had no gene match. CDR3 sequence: CASSLDGRVTGELFF. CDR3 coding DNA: TGTGCCAGCAGCTTGGACGGGAGGGTCACCGGGGAGCTGTTTTTT.

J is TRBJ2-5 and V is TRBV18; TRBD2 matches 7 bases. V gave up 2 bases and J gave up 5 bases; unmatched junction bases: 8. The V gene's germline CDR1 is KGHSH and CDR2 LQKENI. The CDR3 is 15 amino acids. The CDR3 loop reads CASSPIGLGPETQYF. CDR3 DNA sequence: TGTGCCAGCTCACCAATAGGACTAGGCCCGGAGACCCAGTACTTC.

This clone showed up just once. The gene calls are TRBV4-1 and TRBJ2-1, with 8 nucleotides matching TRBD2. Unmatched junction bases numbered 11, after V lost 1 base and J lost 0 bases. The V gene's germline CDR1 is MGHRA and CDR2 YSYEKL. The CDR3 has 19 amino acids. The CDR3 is CASSQVGAGGPLSYNEQFF. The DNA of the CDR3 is TGCGCCAGCAGCCAAGTGGGGGCGGGAGGTCCCCTCTCCTACAATGAGCAGTTCTTC.

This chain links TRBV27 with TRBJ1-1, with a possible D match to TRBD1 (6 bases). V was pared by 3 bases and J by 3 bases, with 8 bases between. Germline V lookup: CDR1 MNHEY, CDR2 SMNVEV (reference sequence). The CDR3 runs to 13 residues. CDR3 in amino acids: CASSLYRDTEAFF. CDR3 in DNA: TGTGCCAGCAGTTTGTACAGGGACACTGAAGCTTTCTTT.

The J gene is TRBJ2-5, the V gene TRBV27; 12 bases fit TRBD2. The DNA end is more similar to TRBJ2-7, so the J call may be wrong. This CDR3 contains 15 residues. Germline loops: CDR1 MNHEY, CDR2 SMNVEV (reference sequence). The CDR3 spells CASSSRTSGTYEQYF. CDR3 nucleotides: TGTGCCAGCAGTTCCCGGACTAGCGGGACCTACGAGCAGTACTTC.

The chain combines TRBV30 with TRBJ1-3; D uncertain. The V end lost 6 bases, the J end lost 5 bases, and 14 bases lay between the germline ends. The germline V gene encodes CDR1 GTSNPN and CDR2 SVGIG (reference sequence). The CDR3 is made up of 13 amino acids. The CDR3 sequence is CACNVQARNTIYF. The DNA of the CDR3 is TGTGCCTGCAACGTCCAGGCCCGAAACACCATATATTTT.

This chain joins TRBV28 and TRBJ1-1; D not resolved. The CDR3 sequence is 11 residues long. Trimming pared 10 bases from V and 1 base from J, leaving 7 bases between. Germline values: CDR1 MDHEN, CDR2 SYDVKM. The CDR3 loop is CATRGNTEAFF. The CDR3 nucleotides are TGTGCCACCCGCGGGAACACTGAAGCTTTCTTT.

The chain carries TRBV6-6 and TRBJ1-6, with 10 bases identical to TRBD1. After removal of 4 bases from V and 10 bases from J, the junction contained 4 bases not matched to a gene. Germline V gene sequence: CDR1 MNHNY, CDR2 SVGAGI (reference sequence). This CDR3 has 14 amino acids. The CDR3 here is CASSFGQGGSPLHF. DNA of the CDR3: TGTGCCAGCAGTTTTGGACAGGGGGGATCACCCCTCCACTTT.

As DNA, the CDR3 is TGCGCCAGCAGACAGGGGGACCTTAATCCTGAAGCTTTCTTT. Translated: CASRQGDLNPEAFF. This chain connects TRBV5-1 to TRBJ1-1, with TRBD1 matching 8 bases. The CDR3 runs 14 residues. Per germline, CDR1 SGHRS and CDR2 YFSETQ. J was trimmed by 6 bases and V by 5 bases; bases with no gene match: 9.

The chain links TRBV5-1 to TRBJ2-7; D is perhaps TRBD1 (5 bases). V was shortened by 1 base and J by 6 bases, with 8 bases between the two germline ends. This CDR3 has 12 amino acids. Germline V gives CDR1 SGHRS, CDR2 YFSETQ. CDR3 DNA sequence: TGCGCCAGCAGCTTGCCAGGGCCCGAGCAGTACTTC. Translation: CASSLPGPEQYF.

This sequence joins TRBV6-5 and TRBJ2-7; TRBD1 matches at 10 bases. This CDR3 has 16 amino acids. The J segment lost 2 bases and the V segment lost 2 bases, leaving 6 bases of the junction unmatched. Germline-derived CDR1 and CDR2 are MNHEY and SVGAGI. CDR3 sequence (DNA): TGTGCCAGCAGTTACAGATGGACAGGGGGTACCTACGAGCAGTACTTC. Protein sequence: CASSYRWTGGTYEQYF.

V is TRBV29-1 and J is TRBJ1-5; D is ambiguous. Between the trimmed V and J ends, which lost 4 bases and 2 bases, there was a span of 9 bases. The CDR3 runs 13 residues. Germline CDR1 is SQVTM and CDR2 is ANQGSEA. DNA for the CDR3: TGCAGCGTTGGGAGCGGCGGCAATCAGCCCCAGCATTTT. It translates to CSVGSGGNQPQHF. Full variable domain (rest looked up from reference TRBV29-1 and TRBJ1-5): SAVISQKPSRDICQRGTSLTIQCQVDSQVTMMFWYRQQPGQSLTLIATANQGSEATYESGFVIDKFPISRPNLTFSTLTVSNMSPEDSSIYLCSVGSGGNQPQHFGDGTRLSIL.

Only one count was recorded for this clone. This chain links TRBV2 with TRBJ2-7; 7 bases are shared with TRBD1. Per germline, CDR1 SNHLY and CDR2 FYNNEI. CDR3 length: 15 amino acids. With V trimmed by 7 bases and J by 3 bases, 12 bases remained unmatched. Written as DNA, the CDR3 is TGTGCCAGCATCCCGCAACGGACAGGCCGCTACGAGCAGTACTTC. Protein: CASIPQRTGRYEQYF. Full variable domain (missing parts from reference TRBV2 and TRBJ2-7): EPEVTQTPSHQVTQMGQEVILRCVPISNHLYFYWYRQILGQKVEFLVSFYNNEISEKSEIFDDQFSVERPDGSNFTLKIRSTKLEDSAMYFCASIPQRTGRYEQYFGPGTRLTVT.

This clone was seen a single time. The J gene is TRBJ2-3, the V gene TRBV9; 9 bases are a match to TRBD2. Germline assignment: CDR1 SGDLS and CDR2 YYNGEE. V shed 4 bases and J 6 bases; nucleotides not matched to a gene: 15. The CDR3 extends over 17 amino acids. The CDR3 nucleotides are TGTGCCAGCAGCTTGGATAGTGCGGGAGGGCCGTCCGATACGCAGTATTTT. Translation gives CASSLDSAGGPSDTQYF.

The CDR3 DNA follows: TGTGCCAGCAGCGTAGCGAGGACACAGTTTAACTATGGCTACACCTTC. This encodes CASSVARTQFNYGYTF. This rearrangement joins TRBV9 to TRBJ1-2; a possible D gene is TRBD1 (5 bases). In germline, CDR1 is SGDLS, CDR2 YYNGEE. V lost 0 bases and J lost 1, with 13 bases in between. The length of the CDR3 is 16 residues.

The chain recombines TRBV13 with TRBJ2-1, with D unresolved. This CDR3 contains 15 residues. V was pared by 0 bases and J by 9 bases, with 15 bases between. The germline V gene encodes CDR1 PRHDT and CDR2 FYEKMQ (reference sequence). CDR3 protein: CASSLGLKPGTEQFF. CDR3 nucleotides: TGTGCCAGCAGCTTAGGCCTAAAGCCAGGAACTGAGCAGTTCTTC.